This T cell receptor beta chain emerged from a study of T cells of healthy individuals. Trimming cost V 0 bases and J 2 bases, with 9 bases left between them. The CDR3 has 15 amino acids. CDR1 is MRHNA and CDR2 is SNTAGT in the germline V gene. TCRdb independently ran MiXCR on the 5' RACE reads; one entry per CDR3 protein. The sample includes tens of thousands of distinct CDR3 sequences, roughly 14% of them seen just once. The TCR was taken from a human donor in good health. This chain uses TRBV6-4 with TRBJ2-3; D perhaps matches TRBD2 (6 bases). The CDR3 coding sequence is TGTGCCAGCAGTGACTCTTCGGGGGTCACAGATACGCAGTATTTT. Protein sequence: CASSDSSGVTDTQYF.